This T cell receptor (beta chain) is from a study of metastatic and nonmetastatic thyroid tumors. Study-wide context: For malignant and benign thyroid patients, tumor or nodule tissue and blood were the sources whose repertoires were compared. Findings of the study overall: Versus benign nodules, malignant thyroid tumors reportedly had significantly higher TCR beta diversity, in blood and tumor.

In the authors' workflow: Researchers built a distant-metastasis classifier for papillary thyroid cancer that drew on CDR3 differences across clinicopathological groups. TCRdb re-called clones via MiXCR from the PCR reads. TCRdb, rather than the study authors, made the V and J calls. The sample lists around 61,000 clones, roughly 30% occurring once. Thyroid surgery was preceded by no treatment in any patient. Remarks on this clone: The antigen is unknown. Since a much larger clone is just one base distant, this may be a read error. The sample contains more than one DNA sequence encoding this CDR3.

This CDR3 spans 14 amino acids. Germline values: CDR1 KGHSH, CDR2 LQKENI. The chain carries TRBV18 and TRBJ1-2; possibly TRBD1 for D (6 bases). The clonotype was recovered from a female donor with papillary thyroid cancer or a benign thyroid nodule (not recorded which). Some clones in this sample may be carry-over from other donors' samples. The sequenced sample was blood. The CDR3 DNA is TGCGCCAGCTCACCAAGTGGGGGCGTCTATGGCTACACCTTC. Translated, it gives CASSPSGGVYGYTF.